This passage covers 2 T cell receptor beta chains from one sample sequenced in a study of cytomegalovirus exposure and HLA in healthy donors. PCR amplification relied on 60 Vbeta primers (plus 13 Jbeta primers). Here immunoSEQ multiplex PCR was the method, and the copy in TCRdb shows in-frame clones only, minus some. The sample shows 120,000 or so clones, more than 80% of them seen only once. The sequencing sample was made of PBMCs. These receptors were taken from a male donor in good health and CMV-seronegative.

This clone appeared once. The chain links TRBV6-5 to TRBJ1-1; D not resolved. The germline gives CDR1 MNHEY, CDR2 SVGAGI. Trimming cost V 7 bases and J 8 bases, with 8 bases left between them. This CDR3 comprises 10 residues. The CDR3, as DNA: TGTGCCAGCAAAGCTGCCGAAGCTTTCTTT. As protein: CASKAAEAFF.

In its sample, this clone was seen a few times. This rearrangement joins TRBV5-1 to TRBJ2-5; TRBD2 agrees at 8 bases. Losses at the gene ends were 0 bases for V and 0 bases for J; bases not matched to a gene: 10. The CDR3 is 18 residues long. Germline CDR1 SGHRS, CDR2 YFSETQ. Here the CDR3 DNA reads TGCGCCAGCAGCTTGGCCGGGTTAGCGGGAAAGTACCAAGAGACCCAGTACTTC. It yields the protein CASSLAGLAGKYQETQYF.